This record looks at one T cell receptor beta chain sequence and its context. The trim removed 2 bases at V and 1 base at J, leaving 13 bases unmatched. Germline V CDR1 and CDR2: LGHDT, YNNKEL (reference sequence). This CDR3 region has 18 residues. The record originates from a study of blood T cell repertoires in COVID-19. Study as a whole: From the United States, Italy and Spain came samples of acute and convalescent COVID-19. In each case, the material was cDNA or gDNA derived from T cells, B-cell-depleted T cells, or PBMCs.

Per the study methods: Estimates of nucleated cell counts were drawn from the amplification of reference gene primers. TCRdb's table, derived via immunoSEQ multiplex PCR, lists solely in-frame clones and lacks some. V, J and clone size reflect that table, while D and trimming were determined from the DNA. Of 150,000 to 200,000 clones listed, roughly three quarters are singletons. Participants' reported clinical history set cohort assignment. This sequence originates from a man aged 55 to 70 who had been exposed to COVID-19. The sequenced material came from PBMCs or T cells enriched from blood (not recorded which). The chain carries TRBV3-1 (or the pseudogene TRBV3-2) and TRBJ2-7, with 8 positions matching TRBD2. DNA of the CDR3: TGTGCCAGCAGCCAAAGGTTCCCCAGCGGGAGCTGGTCCTACGAGCAGTACTTC. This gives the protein CASSQRFPSGSWSYEQYF.